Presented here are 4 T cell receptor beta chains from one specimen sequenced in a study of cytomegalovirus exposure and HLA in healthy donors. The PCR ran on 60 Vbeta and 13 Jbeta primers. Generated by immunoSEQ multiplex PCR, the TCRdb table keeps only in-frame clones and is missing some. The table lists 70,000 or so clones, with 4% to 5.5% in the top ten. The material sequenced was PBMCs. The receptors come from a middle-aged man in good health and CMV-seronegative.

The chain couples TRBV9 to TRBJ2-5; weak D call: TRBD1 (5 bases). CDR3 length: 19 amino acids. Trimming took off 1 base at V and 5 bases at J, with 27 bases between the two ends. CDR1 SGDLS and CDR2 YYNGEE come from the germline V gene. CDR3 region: CASSVNSERSPLNRETQYF. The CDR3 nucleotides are TGTGCCAGCAGCGTAAATTCGGAGCGCTCTCCACTAAACAGGGAGACCCAGTACTTC.

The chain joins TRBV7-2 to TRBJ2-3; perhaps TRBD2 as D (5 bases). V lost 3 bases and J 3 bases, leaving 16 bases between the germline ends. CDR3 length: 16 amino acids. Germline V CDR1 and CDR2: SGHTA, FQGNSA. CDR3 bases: TGTGCCAGCAGCTTGAAGAGGGAAAGGCCGACAGATACGCAGTATTTT. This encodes CASSLKRERPTDTQYF.

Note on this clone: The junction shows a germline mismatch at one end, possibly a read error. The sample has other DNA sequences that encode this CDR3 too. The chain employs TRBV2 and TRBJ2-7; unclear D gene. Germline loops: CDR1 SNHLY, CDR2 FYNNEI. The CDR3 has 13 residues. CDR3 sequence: CASTPSASYEQYF. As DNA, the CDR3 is TGTGCCAGCACCCCATCCGCGTCCTATGAGCAGTACTTC.

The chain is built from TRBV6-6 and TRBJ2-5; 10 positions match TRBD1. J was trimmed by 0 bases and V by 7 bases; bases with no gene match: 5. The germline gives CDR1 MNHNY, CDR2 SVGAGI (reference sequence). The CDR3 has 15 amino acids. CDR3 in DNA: TGTGCCAGCAAGACAGGGGGCGCCCACCAAGAGACCCAGTACTTC. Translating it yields CASKTGGAHQETQYF.